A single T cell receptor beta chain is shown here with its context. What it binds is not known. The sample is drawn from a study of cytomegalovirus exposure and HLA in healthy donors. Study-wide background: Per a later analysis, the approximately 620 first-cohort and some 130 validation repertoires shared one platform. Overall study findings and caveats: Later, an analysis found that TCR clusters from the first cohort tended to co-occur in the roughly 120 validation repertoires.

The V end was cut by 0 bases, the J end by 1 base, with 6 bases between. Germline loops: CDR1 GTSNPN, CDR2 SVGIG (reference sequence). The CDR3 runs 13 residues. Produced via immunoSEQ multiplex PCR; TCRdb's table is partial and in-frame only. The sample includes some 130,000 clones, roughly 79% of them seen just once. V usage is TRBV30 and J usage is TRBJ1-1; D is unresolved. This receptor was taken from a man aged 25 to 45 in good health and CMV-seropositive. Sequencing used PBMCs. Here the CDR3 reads CAWSVAGNTEAFF. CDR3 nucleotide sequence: TGTGCCTGGAGTGTCGCGGGGAACACTGAAGCTTTCTTT. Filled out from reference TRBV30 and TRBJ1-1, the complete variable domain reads SQTIHQWPATLVQPVGSPLSLECTVEGTSNPNLYWYRQAAGRGLQLLFYSVGIGQISSEVPQNLSASRPQDRQFILSSKKLLLSDSGFYLCAWSVAGNTEAFFGQGTRLTVV.